The 11 T cell receptor beta chains reported below all come from one sample, sequenced in a study of identical twins. TCRdb reanalysed the 5' RACE reads using MiXCR and keeps one entry per CDR3 protein. The table has around 530,000 distinct CDR3 sequences, approximately 14% seen once. The same specimen was also included in a second study, on yellow fever vaccine responses in identical twins.

Sequenced material: CD4+ T cells sorted from blood. These receptors were obtained from a woman aged 18-29 years in good health.

This clonotype was seen more than once but under ten times. The chain has TRBV10-3 and TRBJ2-5; D not resolved. CDR1 is ENHRY, CDR2 SYGVKD, per germline. Deletions cut 0 bases from V and 1 base from J, with 12 bases between. The CDR3 length is 16 residues. CDR3 residues: CAISESERIPQETQYF. Here the CDR3 DNA reads TGTGCCATCAGTGAGTCTGAACGGATTCCCCAAGAGACCCAGTACTTC.

The CDR3 DNA is TGTGCCATCCGGAGTACCTATGGCTACACCTTC. Amino acids: CAIRSTYGYTF. V and J are TRBV10-3 and TRBJ1-2; D not certain. Germline loops: CDR1 ENHRY, CDR2 SYGVKD. Trimming pared 8 bases from V and 4 bases from J, leaving 8 bases between. The CDR3 totals 11 residues.

This clonotype was detected a few times. V gene TRBV6-1 combines with J gene TRBJ2-7, with 8 bases matching TRBD1. J gave up 6 bases and V 7 bases, and 14 bases lay outside the gene matches. There are 15 residues in the CDR3. Germline values: CDR1 MNHNS, CDR2 SASEGT. This CDR3 reads CASTIGQGWPREQYV. The CDR3 DNA reads as TGTGCCAGCACAATCGGACAGGGTTGGCCTCGCGAGCAGTACGTC.

This clonotype appeared a few times. CDR3 DNA sequence: TGCAGTGCTAGGGTAATTGGGCCTATCAGCTCCTACAATGAGCAGTTCTTC. Translation: CSARVIGPISSYNEQFF. The rearrangement uses TRBV20-1 and TRBJ2-1; D is unresolved. Germline V gene sequence: CDR1 DFQATT, CDR2 SNEGSKA (reference sequence). The CDR3 is 17 amino acids. V was trimmed by 3 bases and J by 0 bases, leaving 18 bases between them.

J is TRBJ2-2 and V is TRBV5-1; no definite D call. CDR3 length: 17 amino acids. V shed 4 bases and J shed 3 bases, with 19 bases lying between them. Germline V gene sequence: CDR1 SGHRS, CDR2 YFSETQ. The CDR3 nucleotides read TGCGCCAGCAGCCCGACGATCGGCGCAGATTACACCGGGGAGCTGTTTTTT. Amino acids: CASSPTIGADYTGELFF.

There are a few counts of this clonotype. The V call is TRBV6-1, the J call TRBJ1-2; the D is unclear. The CDR3 runs to 14 residues. CDR1 is MNHNS and CDR2 is SASEGT in the germline V gene. V lost 4 bases to trimming and J lost 1 base, with 10 bases between them. The DNA for the CDR3 is TGTGCCAGCAGTGTTGGCCGGTTTAACTATGGCTACACCTTC. This translates into CASSVGRFNYGYTF.

The chain is built from TRBV5-1 and TRBJ2-7, with D hard to call. V was pared by 4 bases and J by 2 bases, with 10 bases between. Germline V gives CDR1 SGHRS, CDR2 YFSETQ. CDR3 size: 13 residues. The CDR3 region is CASSVPSTYEQYF. DNA of the CDR3: TGCGCCAGCAGCGTCCCTTCAACCTACGAGCAGTACTTC.

This clonotype was counted between two and nine times. This chain links TRBV24-1 with TRBJ2-1, with TRBD2 matching over 8 bases. The ends lost 8 bases at V and 6 bases at J; junction bases unmatched: 8. Germline CDR1 is KGHDR and CDR2 is SFDVKD. This CDR3 is 14 amino acids long. In nucleotides, the CDR3 is TGTGCCACCAAAGGCGCCGGGACTAGCAATGAGCAGTTCTTC. It specifies CATKGAGTSNEQFF.

This clonotype has just a few counts. The rearrangement uses TRBV20-1 and TRBJ1-3; D gene uncertain. The germline gives CDR1 DFQATT, CDR2 SNEGSKA (reference sequence). Trimming stripped 6 bases from V and 0 bases from J, with 15 bases between. This CDR3 spans 15 amino acids. Here the CDR3 reads CSAIQPLRSGNTIYF. CDR3 sequence (DNA): TGCAGTGCAATACAGCCGTTACGCTCTGGAAACACCATATATTTT.

This chain connects TRBV15 to TRBJ1-1; D unclear. Between the trimmed V and J ends, which lost 4 bases and 2 bases, there was a span of 14 bases. The length of the CDR3 is 15 residues. Germline CDR1 LNHNV, CDR2 YYDKDF (reference sequence). The CDR3 region has the DNA TGTGCCACCAGCACCATGAAGGCTACCAACACTGAAGCTTTCTTT. It translates to CATSTMKATNTEAFF.

A few counts support this clonotype. The rearrangement joins TRBV6-2 or TRBV6-3 to TRBJ2-6, with D possibly being TRBD2 (5 bases). The V end was cut by 0 bases, the J end by 0 bases, with 18 bases between. CDR1 MNHEY and CDR2 SVGEGT come from the germline V gene. The CDR3 covers 20 residues. The CDR3 region is CASSYSIVLGGSSGANVLTF. The CDR3 coding sequence is TGTGCCAGCAGTTACTCGATAGTGCTGGGCGGGTCCTCTGGGGCCAACGTCCTGACTTTC.